Below, one T cell receptor (beta chain) is given with its context. The record originates from a study of blood T cell repertoires in COVID-19. The overall study: Sample material is recorded as cDNA or gDNA derived from T cells, B-cell-depleted T cells, or PBMCs.

In germline, CDR1 is SGHRS, CDR2 YFSETQ. V lost 4 bases and J lost 4; bases outside the gene matches: 5. The CDR3 runs 17 residues. Methods used by the authors: The assay estimated nucleated cells by amplifying reference gene primers. Sequencing used immunoSEQ multiplex PCR; TCRdb keeps in-frame clones, though not all of them. Clonal size and the V and J genes are those of that table, whereas D and trimming came from the DNA. The data hold roughly 49,000 clones, with 68% observed a single time. The receptor was derived from a woman in her 70s with acute or convalescent COVID-19. The sequencing input was peripheral blood. The rearrangement links TRBV5-1 to TRBJ2-1; TRBD2 matches 16 bases. The CDR3 region is CASSLGLAGGIYNEQFF. CDR3 nucleotide sequence: TGCGCCAGCAGCCTGGGACTAGCGGGGGGGATATACAATGAGCAGTTCTTC.